The text below deals with one TCR beta chain. This entry belongs to a study of shared clonotypes between healthy human individuals. The V gene's germline CDR1 is MDHEN and CDR2 SYDVKM. CDR3 length: 12 residues. The V and J ends lost 2 bases and 7 bases respectively, with 8 bases between them. Using immunoSEQ multiplex PCR, the repertoire was profiled, and TCRdb retains in-frame clones only, with some absent. This sample has some 500,000 clones; approximately 95% occur once, and the top ten carry about 0.06%. The chain carries TRBV28 and TRBJ1-1, with D perhaps matching TRBD1 (6 bases). Sequencing was done on a sample of naive CD4+ T cells sorted from blood. Subset here: CD45RA+ positively selected. This sequence was found in a woman aged 25-40 years in good health. The CDR3 here is CASSLRGGEAFF. CDR3 DNA: TGTGCCAGCAGTTTAAGAGGGGGTGAAGCTTTCTTT.